These 17 T cell receptor beta chains were sequenced from one sample in a study of graft-versus-host responses after intestinal transplantation. Some clones are missing from TCRdb's copy, which holds only in-frame ones; the method was immunoSEQ multiplex PCR. This sample yields 40,000 to 55,000 clones, of which about 91% are seen a single time; about 4.6% belongs to the top ten. The sample was PBMCs, taken 524 days after transplant. The receptors come from a human patient who received an intestinal transplant, so some T cells may come from the graft donor.

In this sample, this clone turned up once. The chain employs TRBV18 and TRBJ1-5, with D possibly matching TRBD1 (5 bases). Germline CDR1 is KGHSH and CDR2 is LQKENI. V lost 6 bases to trimming and J lost 2 bases, with 11 bases between them. The length of the CDR3 is 14 residues. CDR3: CASSLTGGNQPQHF. The CDR3 coding sequence is TGTGCCAGCTCGCTTACAGGCGGCAATCAGCCCCAGCATTTT.

This clone has only one observation. The V call is TRBV5-1, the J call TRBJ1-5, with a tentative D call TRBD1 (5 bases). CDR3 length equals 15 residues. Trimming took off 4 bases at V and 4 bases at J, with 15 bases between the two ends. Germline V CDR1 and CDR2: SGHRS, YFSETQ. The CDR3 nucleotides read TGCGCCAGCAGCCCGGTCGGGGGAAGGAATCAGCCCCAGCATTTT. It specifies CASSPVGGRNQPQHF.

The chain recombines TRBV19 with TRBJ2-7; D is unclear. Germline CDR1 reads LNHDA; CDR2 reads SQIVND (reference sequence). This CDR3 region has 15 residues. The V end was cut by 5 bases, the J end by 2 bases, with 16 bases between. CDR3 sequence (DNA): TGTGCCAGTAGTGCCTCGGGCGCCTCTACCTACGAGCAGTACTTC. It yields the protein CASSASGASTYEQYF.

J is TRBJ2-5 and V is TRBV2, with 16 bases identical to TRBD2. The CDR3 runs to 16 residues. Trimming removed 4 bases from V and 5 bases from J; junction bases left unmatched: 4. CDR1 SNHLY and CDR2 FYNNEI come from the germline V gene. For the CDR3, the DNA is TGTGCCAGCAGTGCCGGGACTAGCGGGAGGGGTGAGACCCAGTACTTC. Amino acids: CASSAGTSGRGETQYF.

V gene TRBV29-1 combines with J gene TRBJ1-5, with 9 bases lining up with TRBD1. The ends lost 5 bases at V and 6 bases at J; junction bases unmatched: 11. Germline CDR1 and CDR2: SQVTM and ANQGSEA. The CDR3 has 15 amino acids. This CDR3 is CSVITGQGSGQPQHF. In DNA form, the CDR3 reads TGCAGCGTTATCACGGGACAGGGAAGCGGTCAGCCCCAGCATTTT.

The genes are TRBV5-6 and TRBJ2-1; D is undetermined. This CDR3 has 11 amino acids. CDR1 SGHDT and CDR2 YYEEEE come from the germline V gene. V lost 0 bases, J lost 9 bases, and 4 bases lay in between. The chain's CDR3 is CASSLEGEQFF. The CDR3 nucleotides are TGTGCCAGCAGCTTGGAAGGTGAGCAGTTCTTC.

This rearrangement joins TRBV6-5 to TRBJ2-1; D may be TRBD2 (6 bases). V lost 7 bases and J 8 bases, leaving 21 bases between the germline ends. This CDR3 has 15 amino acids. CDR1 is MNHEY and CDR2 is SVGAGI in the germline V gene. The CDR3: CASTAWRGKFDEQFF. CDR3 bases: TGTGCCAGCACCGCCTGGCGCGGGAAATTCGATGAGCAGTTCTTC.

V and J are TRBV19 and TRBJ2-1, with 10 bases that match TRBD2. V gave up 0 bases and J gave up 0 bases; unmatched junction bases: 8. The CDR3 runs to 19 residues. Looked up from germline, CDR1 is LNHDA and CDR2 is SQIVND (reference sequence). The chain's CDR3 is CASSIDPSGSFVSYNEQFF. CDR3 DNA sequence: TGTGCCAGTAGTATAGATCCTAGCGGGAGCTTTGTCTCCTACAATGAGCAGTTCTTC.

This chain joins TRBV27 and TRBJ2-7, with 8 bases aligning to TRBD2. Germline trimming cut 4 bases from V and 0 bases from J; bases unmatched to any gene: 8. The CDR3 is 16 amino acids. Per the germline V gene, CDR1 is MNHEY and CDR2 is SMNVEV (reference sequence). The CDR3 region has the DNA TGTGCCAGCAGTTCCATAGCGGGACTGAACTCCTACGAGCAGTACTTC. It codes for CASSSIAGLNSYEQYF.

This chain links TRBV6-5 with TRBJ2-7; 8 nucleotides match TRBD1. Germline V lookup: CDR1 MNHEY, CDR2 SVGAGI. The V and J ends lost 3 bases and 2 bases, in that order; junction bases with no gene match: 6. This CDR3 has 15 residues. The CDR3 bases are TGTGCCAGCAGTTATGGGGACAGGACGACCTACGAGCAGTACTTC. The encoded protein is CASSYGDRTTYEQYF.

The chain is built from TRBV5-1 and TRBJ1-3; D remains unclear. Germline CDR1 is SGHRS and CDR2 is YFSETQ. The CDR3 totals 14 residues. Trimming took 0 bases from V and 2 from J, leaving 6 bases between them. CDR3 DNA: TGCGCCAGCAGCTTGGAAGCAGCTGGAAACACCATATATTTT. Protein: CASSLEAAGNTIYF.

This chain uses TRBV9 with TRBJ1-4; 7 nucleotides agree with TRBD1. CDR3 length equals 17 residues. Per the germline V gene, CDR1 is SGDLS and CDR2 is YYNGEE. The V segment lost 4 bases and the J segment 6 bases; nucleotides outside the gene matches: 15. The CDR3 nucleotides read TGTGCCAGCAGCTCATCCGGGACAGTAGTGGGCGATGAAAAACTGTTTTTT. It specifies CASSSSGTVVGDEKLFF.

This sequence joins TRBV5-1 and TRBJ2-5; 11 bases align to TRBD1. The CDR3 runs to 17 residues. Germline V gene data show CDR1 as SGHRS and CDR2 as YFSETQ. Trimming removed 0 bases from V and 5 bases from J; junction bases left unmatched: 9. In DNA form, the CDR3 reads TGCGCCAGCAGCTTGGATCGGACAGGGGGCGCGGGGGAGACCCAGTACTTC. Translation gives CASSLDRTGGAGETQYF.

The chain is built from TRBV28 and TRBJ1-3, with D possibly being TRBD1 (6 bases). The CDR3 is made up of 15 amino acids. V lost 6 bases and J lost 3, with 15 bases in between. The germline V gene encodes CDR1 MDHEN and CDR2 SYDVKM. CDR3 loop: CASRGGGLGGNTIYF. CDR3 nucleotides: TGTGCCAGCAGAGGGGGGGGGCTAGGTGGAAACACCATATATTTT.

This clone was seen a few times. The genes are TRBV11-2 and TRBJ1-2; tentative D call: TRBD1 (5 bases). V dropped 5 bases and J dropped 4 bases, with 17 bases sitting between them. Germline V gives CDR1 SGHAT, CDR2 FQNNGV. This CDR3 comprises 15 residues. This CDR3 is CASSPEGGAGYGYTF. CDR3 nucleotide sequence: TGTGCCAGCAGCCCCGAGGGAGGGGCTGGCTATGGCTACACCTTC.

V is TRBV5-1 and J is TRBJ2-7, with 9 bases fitting TRBD2. With 3 bases clipped from V and 0 bases from J, the junction kept 1 base outside the gene matches. The CDR3 is made up of 14 amino acids. Germline loops: CDR1 SGHRS, CDR2 YFSETQ. The CDR3 sequence is CASSSSGISYEQYF. The CDR3 DNA is TGCGCCAGCAGCTCTAGCGGGATCTCCTACGAGCAGTACTTC. The whole variable domain, filled in from reference TRBV5-1 and TRBJ2-7, reads KAGVTQTPRYLIKTRGQQVTLSCSPISGHRSVSWYQQTPGQGLQFLFEYFSETQRNKGNFPGRFSGRQFSNSRSEMNVSTLELGDSALYLCASSSSGISYEQYFGPGTRLTVT.

The V call is TRBV7-9, the J call TRBJ1-1; D is perhaps TRBD1 (5 bases). Trimming stripped 5 bases from V and 3 bases from J, with 13 bases between. The CDR3 covers 14 residues. Germline V gives CDR1 SEHNR, CDR2 FQNEAQ (reference sequence). The CDR3 DNA is TGTGCCAGCAGCGCCGCCGGGACTCACACTGAAGCTTTCTTT. The encoded protein is CASSAAGTHTEAFF.